A single sample is the source of the 8 T cell receptor beta chains below, sequenced in a study of cytomegalovirus exposure and HLA in healthy donors. 60 Vbeta and 13 Jbeta primers were used in PCR. Some clones are missing from TCRdb's copy, which holds only in-frame ones; the method was immunoSEQ multiplex PCR. The sample lists about 170,000 clones; roughly 79% were seen once. The specimen was PBMCs. All receptors derive from a woman under 30 in good health and CMV-seropositive.

The chain combines TRBV19 with TRBJ1-2; D is possibly TRBD1 (5 bases). Germline CDR1 LNHDA, CDR2 SQIVND (reference sequence). V was trimmed by 3 bases and J by 2 bases, leaving 10 bases between them. CDR3 length: 14 amino acids. CDR3 region: CASSMPRGNYGYTF. CDR3 bases: TGTGCCAGTAGTATGCCCCGGGGGAACTATGGCTACACCTTC. Full variable domain (missing parts from reference TRBV19 and TRBJ1-2): DGGITQSPKYLFRKEGQNVTLSCEQNLNHDAMYWYRQDPGQGLRLIYYSQIVNDFQKGDIAEGYSVSREKKESFPLTVTSAQKNPTAFYLCASSMPRGNYGYTFGSGTRLTVV.

The chain is built from TRBV4-1 and TRBJ2-1; 7 nucleotides line up with TRBD2. The CDR3 loop spans 14 amino acids. V trimming: 2 bases; J trimming: 7 bases; junction bases outside the gene matches: 5. The germline CDR1 and CDR2 sequences are MGHRA and YSYEKL. The CDR3 is CASSQPGGANEQFF. CDR3 coding DNA: TGCGCCAGCAGCCAACCGGGGGGTGCTAATGAGCAGTTCTTC.

The chain is built from TRBV7-8 and TRBJ2-3; D is unresolved. In germline, CDR1 is SGHVS, CDR2 FQNEAQ. The CDR3 sequence is 16 residues long. V gave up 5 bases and J gave up 1 base, with 16 bases separating them. CDR3 sequence: CASSHLWALGTDTQYF. In nucleotides, the CDR3 is TGTGCCAGCAGCCATCTCTGGGCCTTAGGCACAGATACGCAGTATTTT.

The V gene is TRBV25-1, the J gene TRBJ1-2, with D maybe TRBD1 (5 bases). V lost 6 bases to trimming and J lost 6 bases, with 11 bases between them. There are 12 residues in the CDR3. Germline CDR1 is MGHDK and CDR2 is SYGVNS. The CDR3 loop reads CASRSPGDGYTF. The CDR3 coding sequence is TGTGCCAGCAGGAGCCCGGGGGATGGCTACACCTTC.

The J gene is TRBJ2-3, the V gene TRBV11-2; 9 bases are shared with TRBD2. This CDR3 is 17 amino acids long. The V and J ends lost 0 bases and 4 bases, in that order; junction bases with no gene match: 8. Germline V lookup: CDR1 SGHAT, CDR2 FQNNGV. Here the CDR3 reads CASSLDYPSGEPDTQYF. The CDR3 DNA reads TGTGCCAGCAGCTTAGATTATCCTAGCGGGGAACCAGATACGCAGTATTTT. The complete variable domain, with remaining parts taken from reference TRBV11-2 and TRBJ2-3, reads EAGVAQSPRYKIIEKRQSVAFWCNPISGHATLYWYQQILGQGPKLLIQFQNNGVVDDSQLPKDRFSAERLKGVDSTLKIQPAKLEDSAVYLCASSLDYPSGEPDTQYFGPGTRLTVL.

The chain carries TRBV10-1 and TRBJ1-1; weak D call: TRBD1 (6 bases). V was trimmed by 7 bases and J by 7 bases, leaving 22 bases between them. This CDR3 spans 15 amino acids. Germline V gene sequence: CDR1 WNHNN, CDR2 SYGVQD (reference sequence). Here the CDR3 reads CASKEMRGADGEAFF. CDR3 nucleotide sequence: TGCGCCAGCAAAGAGATGCGGGGGGCTGACGGTGAAGCTTTCTTT.

The J gene is TRBJ2-3, the V gene TRBV15; TRBD2 aligns across 8 bases. Per the germline V gene, CDR1 is LNHNV and CDR2 is YYDKDF (reference sequence). Germline trimming cut 3 bases from V and 3 bases from J; bases unmatched to any gene: 14. This CDR3 has 18 amino acids. The CDR3 is CATSRTAAGGRPTDTQYF. For the CDR3, the DNA is TGTGCCACCAGCAGGACAGCCGCGGGGGGTCGACCAACAGATACGCAGTATTTT.

The sample holds a few counts of this clone. The V call is TRBV25-1, the J call TRBJ1-6; D might be TRBD1 (6 bases). This CDR3 region has 15 residues. V gave up 0 bases and J gave up 3 bases, with 6 bases separating them. Germline V gives CDR1 MGHDK, CDR2 SYGVNS. The CDR3: CASSEYRGYNSPLHF. The DNA of the CDR3 is TGTGCCAGCAGTGAATACAGGGGCTATAATTCACCCCTCCACTTT.